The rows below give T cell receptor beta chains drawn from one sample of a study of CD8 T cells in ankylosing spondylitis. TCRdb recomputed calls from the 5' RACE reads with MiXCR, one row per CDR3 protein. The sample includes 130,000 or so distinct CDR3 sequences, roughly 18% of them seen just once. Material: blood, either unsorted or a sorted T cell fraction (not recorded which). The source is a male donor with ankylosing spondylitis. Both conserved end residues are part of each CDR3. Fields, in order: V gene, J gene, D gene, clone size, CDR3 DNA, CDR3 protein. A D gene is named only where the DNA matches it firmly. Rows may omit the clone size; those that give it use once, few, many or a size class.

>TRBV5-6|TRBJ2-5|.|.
TGTGCCAGCAGCTTGAAACCCCGACTAGTGACGGAGACCCAGTACTTC
CASSLKPRLVTETQYF
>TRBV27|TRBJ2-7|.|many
TGTGCCAGCAGGGACAAAAACTGGTCCTACGAGCAGTACTTC
CASRDKNWSYEQYF
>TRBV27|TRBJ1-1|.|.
TGTGCCAGCAGTTTATCTAACGGCCTAGGGGAAGCTTTCTTT
CASSLSNGLGEAFF
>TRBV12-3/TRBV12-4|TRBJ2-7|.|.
TGTGCCAGCAGTTTTACGGGAAATGCCTACGAGCAGTACTTC
CASSFTGNAYEQYF
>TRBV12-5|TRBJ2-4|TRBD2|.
TGTGCTAGTGGCCCCCCGGCGGGAGGGAACATTCAGTACTTC
CASGPPAGGNIQYF
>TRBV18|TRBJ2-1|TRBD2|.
TGTGCCAGCTCACCACGGGTACAGCGGGAGAGGGGAGAGCAGTTCTTC
CASSPRVQRERGEQFF
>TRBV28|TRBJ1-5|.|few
TGTGCCAGCAGTTTAAAGTCCGGCTTTTCGGGCAATCAGCCCCAGCATTTT
CASSLKSGFSGNQPQHF
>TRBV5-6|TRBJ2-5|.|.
TGTGCCAGCAGCGGTAGTTCGGAGACCCAGTACTTC
CASSGSSETQYF
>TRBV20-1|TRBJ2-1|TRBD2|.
TGCAGTGCTAGTCCCGAAGATAGCGGGGAGGCAAATGAGCAGTTCTTC
CSASPEDSGEANEQFF
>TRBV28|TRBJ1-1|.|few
TGTGCCAGCAGTTTGTGGAACACTGAAGCTTTCTTT
CASSLWNTEAFF
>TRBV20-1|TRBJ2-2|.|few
TGCAGTGCTAGAGATAGTAGGGGTACCGGGGAGCTGTTTTTT
CSARDSRGTGELFF
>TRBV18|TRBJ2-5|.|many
TGTGCCAGCTCACCAAGCCAAGAGACCCAGTACTTC
CASSPSQETQYF
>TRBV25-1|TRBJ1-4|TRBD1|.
TGTGCCAGCAGTGGCTACAGGACAGGAGAAGAAAAACTGTTTTTT
CASSGYRTGEEKLFF
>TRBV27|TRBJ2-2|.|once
TGTGCCAGCAAACCGGCGCCCCGTGCCGGGGAGCTGTTTTTT
CASKPAPRAGELFF
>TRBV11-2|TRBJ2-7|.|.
TGTGCCAGCAGGGGGGAGGTGGCCTACGAGCAGTACTTC
CASRGEVAYEQYF
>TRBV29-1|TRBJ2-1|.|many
TGCAGCCTCAGAGAAGGGGGATACAATGAGCAGTTCTTC
CSLREGGYNEQFF
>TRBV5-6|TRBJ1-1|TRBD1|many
TGTGCCAGCAGCTCGACTTTAGACTGGGAAGGGGGCGGAGCTTTCTTT
CASSSTLDWEGGGAFF
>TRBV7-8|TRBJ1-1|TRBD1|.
TGTGCCAGCAGCTTGGGACAGACGGGGCGGAACACTGAAGCTTTCTTT
CASSLGQTGRNTEAFF
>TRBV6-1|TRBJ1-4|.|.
TGTGCCAGCAGTGAAGTCCAGGGGCTGGGTGAAAAACTGTTTTTT
CASSEVQGLGEKLFF
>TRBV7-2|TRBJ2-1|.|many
TGTGCCAGCAGCGGGAGAGCTGATGAGCAGTTCTTC
CASSGRADEQFF
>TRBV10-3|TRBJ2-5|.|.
TGTGCCACCCGGGTCAGTAGCCAAGAGACCCAGTACTTC
CATRVSSQETQYF
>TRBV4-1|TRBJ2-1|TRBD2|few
TGCGCCAGCAGCCTTACTAGCGGGAGATGGGTAAGCTCCTACAATGAGCAGTTCTTC
CASSLTSGRWVSSYNEQFF
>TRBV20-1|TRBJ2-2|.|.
TGCAGTGCTCAACCTCAAAACACCGGGGAGCTGTTTTTT
CSAQPQNTGELFF
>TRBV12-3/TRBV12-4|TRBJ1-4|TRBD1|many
TGTGCCAGCAGTTGGACAGGGGGCCGAAATGAAAAACTGTTTTTT
CASSWTGGRNEKLFF
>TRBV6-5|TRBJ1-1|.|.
TGTGCCAGCAGTTCACGCGTTATGTTCCGGAAGAACACTGAAGCTTTCTTT
CASSSRVMFRKNTEAFF
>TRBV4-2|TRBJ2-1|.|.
TGTGCCAGCAGCCAAGTAGAACTCCAGGAGCAGTTCTTC
CASSQVELQEQFF
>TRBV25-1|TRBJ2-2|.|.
TGTGCCAGCAGTGGCCGAGGGCAGGGGGGACCCGGGGAGATGTTTTTT
CASSGRGQGGPGEMFF
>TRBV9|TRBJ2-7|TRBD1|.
TGTGCCAGCAGCGTAGGACAGGGGGGCCTGGAGCAGTACTTC
CASSVGQGGLEQYF
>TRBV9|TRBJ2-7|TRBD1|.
TGTGCCAGCAGCATTGGACAGGGGCGATACGAGCAGTACTTC
CASSIGQGRYEQYF